This TCR beta chain was documented in a study of OX40 agonist ivuxolimab in advanced cancers. Context from the whole study: Ivuxolimab was a fully human IgG2 agonistic monoclonal antibody targeting the costimulatory receptor OX40 (CD134). Intravenous ivuxolimab was administered to patients every 2 weeks at six dose levels: 0.01, 0.1, 0.3, 1.5, 3 and 10 mg/kg. Prior anti-PD-1, anti-PD-L1 or anti-CTLA-4 therapy was permitted, and about two fifths of dose-escalation patients had received checkpoint inhibitors. In the dose-escalation cohort, 82.7% of patients were male, and the mean age was around 60 years, with a range of about 23 to 90. Three dose-escalation patients achieved partial responses, one with hepatocellular carcinoma and two with cutaneous melanoma. Peripheral TCRbeta sequencing aimed to test whether ivuxolimab altered TCR sequence diversity and caused clonal T-cell expansion. The paper describes the monotherapy dose-escalation part (N = 52 patients) of the phase I trial of ivuxolimab. Among the 50 to 55 dose-escalation patients, 19 had hepatocellular carcinoma, 15 melanoma, 9 renal cell carcinoma and 9 head and neck cancer.

Trimming leaves V shorter by 9 bases and J shorter by 5 bases, with the junction holding 7 bases beyond the gene matches. Counted from cysteine to phenylalanine, this CDR3 has 14 amino acids. Of the read, only the CDR3 DNA is kept; its 42 bases are in frame from base 1. CDR1 and CDR2, per the germline V gene, are SGDLS and YYNGEE. A note on this clone: Its recognized antigen is unknown. There are no base qualities to consult, and no much larger clone falls within one base.

The trial excluded patients who had a history of autoimmune disease or were on systemic immunosuppression. Peripheral blood for TCR sequencing was collected from all dose cohorts at baseline, on cycle 4 day 1, and on cycle 7 day 1. The samples were taken from a phase I, first-in-human, multicenter, open-label dose-escalation trial of ivuxolimab. Adults with locally advanced or metastatic melanoma, renal cell carcinoma, hepatocellular carcinoma or head and neck squamous cell carcinoma were enrolled in the trial. Before TCR sequencing, CD4+ T cells and CD8+ T cells from peripheral blood were sorted into separate populations. To sequence the TCRbeta CDR3 region, genomic DNA was isolated from the sorted cells. The immunoSEQ Assay was used to sequence the TCRbeta CDR3 regions. TCRdb mirrors the immuneACCESS table, restricted to in-frame sequences. Some clones are absent from its copies; in checked studies, under half trace to an unresolved V gene, and the reason for the others is unknown. Recorded for this sample are 52,000 or so clones; approximately 90% of them occurred a single time. The ten largest make up roughly 1.5% of the sample.

Findings and caveats that apply to the study as a whole: Which antigens the clonally expanded peripheral T cells were specific for was not determined. At doses from 0.1 to 3.0 mg/kg, clonal expansion was seen in both CD4+ and CD8+ blood T cells between baseline and week 6. In the 0.1-3.0 mg/kg groups, partial responders were among the patients with the lowest normalized peripheral clonal expansion, particularly in CD8+ T cells. Low levels of normalized T-cell clonal expansion were also seen in some patients who did not respond. After ivuxolimab, expanded clones were on average more numerous among CD8+ T cells than among CD4+ T cells.

The TCR originated in an adult with an advanced solid tumor such as melanoma, head and neck, liver or kidney cancer. The specimen comprised CD4+ or CD8+ T cells sorted from blood, sampled in a trial of the OX40 agonist ivuxolimab. Recombination linked TRBV9 to TRBJ2-2, and TRBD1 aligns with 10 junction nucleotides. CDR3 reads: CATRQGAGTGELFF. The DNA sequence is given as TGTGCCACCCGACAGGGGGCAGGGACCGGGGAGCTGTTTTTT.